The rows below give T cell receptor beta chains drawn from one sample of a study of T cell responses to AZD1222 COVID-19 vaccine. Sequenced by immunoSEQ multiplex PCR; TCRdb stores in-frame clones only, minus some. The data show about 110,000 clones, with about 91% seen just once and less than 6.5% held by the top ten. The sample consisted of peripheral blood, taken 28 days after the second AZD1222 dose. The receptors originated from an adult who received the AZD1222 COVID-19 vaccine. The CDR3 runs from the conserved cysteine through the conserved F or W. Fields, in order: V gene, clone size, D gene, J gene, CDR3 protein, CDR3 DNA. The D gene is left open where the match is weak. Size is stated for part of the rows, as once, few or many counts, or as a class when the clone is expanded.

v_gene: TRBV7-2; abundance: -; d_gene: -; j_gene: TRBJ2-1; CDR3aa: CASSLGSNEQFF; CDR3nt: TGTGCCAGCAGCTTAGGTTCGAATGAGCAGTTCTTC
v_gene: TRBV6-1; abundance: -; d_gene: -; j_gene: TRBJ2-2; CDR3aa: CASSVGRRPSLTGELFF; CDR3nt: TGTGCCAGCAGTGTAGGCAGGCGACCTTCCCTCACCGGGGAGCTGTTTTTT
v_gene: TRBV15; abundance: -; d_gene: -; j_gene: TRBJ2-7; CDR3aa: CATSRDSGLSSYEQYF; CDR3nt: TGTGCCACCAGCAGAGATTCGGGGCTAAGCTCCTACGAGCAGTACTTC
v_gene: TRBV28; abundance: -; d_gene: -; j_gene: TRBJ1-2; CDR3aa: CASSPSTGHYGYTF; CDR3nt: TGTGCCAGCAGCCCATCTACAGGGCACTATGGCTACACCTTC
v_gene: TRBV28; abundance: -; d_gene: -; j_gene: TRBJ1-5; CDR3aa: CASTTGKYSNQPQHF; CDR3nt: TGTGCCAGCACCACAGGGAAGTATAGCAATCAGCCCCAGCATTTT
v_gene: TRBV4-2; abundance: -; d_gene: -; j_gene: TRBJ2-7; CDR3aa: CASSQDLGYEQYF; CDR3nt: TGTGCCAGCAGCCAAGATCTCGGTTACGAGCAGTACTTC
v_gene: TRBV9; abundance: -; d_gene: TRBD2; j_gene: TRBJ2-5; CDR3aa: CASSVLFAGGQETQYF; CDR3nt: TGTGCCAGCAGCGTCCTTTTTGCGGGGGGACAAGAGACCCAGTACTTC
v_gene: TRBV29-1; abundance: -; d_gene: -; j_gene: TRBJ1-3; CDR3aa: CSVQTQPGGNTIYF; CDR3nt: TGCAGCGTTCAGACTCAACCAGGCGGAAACACCATATATTTT
v_gene: TRBV27; abundance: few; d_gene: TRBD1; j_gene: TRBJ1-1; CDR3aa: CASSSREGQRLFF; CDR3nt: TGTGCCAGCAGTTCACGCGAGGGACAGCGGTTGTTCTTT
v_gene: TRBV10-3; abundance: -; d_gene: -; j_gene: TRBJ2-3; CDR3aa: CAISGQGRTDTQYF; CDR3nt: TGTGCCATCAGTGGTCAGGGTCGCACAGATACGCAGTATTTT
v_gene: TRBV9; abundance: -; d_gene: -; j_gene: TRBJ2-3; CDR3aa: CASRGLADTQYF; CDR3nt: TGTGCCAGCAGAGGGCTCGCAGATACGCAGTATTTT
v_gene: TRBV2; abundance: -; d_gene: -; j_gene: TRBJ2-7; CDR3aa: CASSEAPGGPYEQYF; CDR3nt: TGTGCCAGCAGTGAAGCCCCCGGGGGTCCCTACGAGCAGTACTTC
v_gene: TRBV10-1; abundance: -; d_gene: TRBD1; j_gene: TRBJ2-7; CDR3aa: CASSEWTGGSEQYF; CDR3nt: TGCGCCAGCAGTGAGTGGACAGGGGGTTCCGAGCAGTACTTC
v_gene: TRBV5-1; abundance: -; d_gene: -; j_gene: TRBJ2-3; CDR3aa: CASSHPASFPDTQYF; CDR3nt: TGCGCCAGCAGCCATCCCGCTTCGTTCCCAGATACGCAGTATTTT
v_gene: TRBV19; abundance: -; d_gene: -; j_gene: TRBJ1-5; CDR3aa: CASSPGMGQPQHF; CDR3nt: TGTGCCAGTTCCCCGGGAATGGGTCAGCCCCAGCATTTT
v_gene: TRBV20-1; abundance: few; d_gene: TRBD2; j_gene: TRBJ2-5; CDR3aa: CSASLGLAQETQYF; CDR3nt: TGCAGTGCTAGTTTGGGACTAGCGCAAGAGACCCAGTACTTC
v_gene: TRBV6-2/TRBV6-3; abundance: -; d_gene: -; j_gene: TRBJ1-1; CDR3aa: CASSYSMSRTEAFF; CDR3nt: TGTGCCAGCAGTTACTCGATGAGTCGCACTGAAGCTTTCTTT
v_gene: TRBV11-3; abundance: -; d_gene: TRBD1; j_gene: TRBJ2-2; CDR3aa: CASSSGQGTGELFF; CDR3nt: TGTGCCAGCAGCTCGGGACAGGGGACCGGGGAGCTGTTTTTT
v_gene: TRBV11-1; abundance: once; d_gene: -; j_gene: TRBJ1-1; CDR3aa: CASSFLRGEETEAFF; CDR3nt: TGTGCCAGCAGCTTCCTGCGTGGGGAAGAGACTGAAGCTTTCTTT
v_gene: TRBV18; abundance: -; d_gene: -; j_gene: TRBJ2-5; CDR3aa: CASSPNEGLETQYF; CDR3nt: TGTGCCAGCTCACCCAATGAGGGCCTGGAGACCCAGTACTTC
v_gene: TRBV25-1; abundance: -; d_gene: -; j_gene: TRBJ1-3; CDR3aa: CASSEFGDSGNTIYF; CDR3nt: TGTGCCAGCAGTGAATTTGGGGACTCTGGAAACACCATATATTTT
v_gene: TRBV5-1; abundance: -; d_gene: TRBD1; j_gene: TRBJ2-3; CDR3aa: CASSLDRGSNTQYF; CDR3nt: TGCGCCAGCAGCTTGGACAGGGGGTCGAATACGCAGTATTTT
v_gene: TRBV9; abundance: -; d_gene: TRBD1; j_gene: TRBJ1-2; CDR3aa: CASSSSGTGASYGYTF; CDR3nt: TGTGCCAGCAGCTCATCCGGGACAGGGGCCTCCTATGGCTACACCTTC
v_gene: TRBV6-1; abundance: -; d_gene: TRBD1; j_gene: TRBJ1-5; CDR3aa: CASSEEGASNQPQHF; CDR3nt: TGTGCCAGCAGTGAAGAGGGGGCTAGCAATCAGCCCCAGCATTTT
v_gene: TRBV4-3; abundance: medium-sized; d_gene: -; j_gene: TRBJ2-2; CDR3aa: CASSQEAPGATNTGELFF; CDR3nt: TGCGCCAGCAGCCAAGAGGCTCCGGGGGCAACGAACACCGGGGAGCTGTTTTTT
v_gene: TRBV6-5; abundance: -; d_gene: TRBD1; j_gene: TRBJ2-1; CDR3aa: CASSPSGTGTHEQFF; CDR3nt: TGTGCCAGCAGCCCCTCCGGGACAGGGACCCATGAGCAGTTCTTC
v_gene: TRBV10-3; abundance: -; d_gene: -; j_gene: TRBJ1-1; CDR3aa: CAIRGSAEAFF; CDR3nt: TGTGCCATCAGGGGCAGCGCTGAAGCTTTCTTT
v_gene: TRBV23-1; abundance: once; d_gene: -; j_gene: TRBJ1-1; CDR3aa: CASSQSTGTRLEGAFF; CDR3nt: TGCGCCAGCAGTCAATCGACGGGGACTCGCTTGGAGGGAGCTTTCTTT
v_gene: TRBV6-5; abundance: -; d_gene: -; j_gene: TRBJ1-1; CDR3aa: CASNLLANTEAFF; CDR3nt: TGTGCCAGCAACCTACTCGCCAACACTGAAGCTTTCTTT
v_gene: TRBV10-3; abundance: -; d_gene: TRBD1; j_gene: TRBJ1-5; CDR3aa: CAISEAGGRQPQHF; CDR3nt: TGTGCCATCAGTGAGGCAGGGGGCCGTCAGCCCCAGCATTTT
v_gene: TRBV21-1; abundance: -; d_gene: -; j_gene: TRBJ2-7; CDR3aa: CASIFGGGTYEQYF; CDR3nt: -
v_gene: TRBV6-5; abundance: -; d_gene: -; j_gene: TRBJ2-5; CDR3aa: CASSRGVGQETQYF; CDR3nt: TGTGCCAGCAGTCGCGGAGTTGGTCAAGAGACCCAGTACTTC
v_gene: TRBV11-2; abundance: few; d_gene: TRBD1; j_gene: TRBJ2-7; CDR3aa: CASSLEFGTASYEQYF; CDR3nt: TGTGCCAGCAGCTTAGAGTTCGGGACAGCGTCCTACGAGCAGTACTTC
v_gene: TRBV19; abundance: few; d_gene: -; j_gene: TRBJ2-2; CDR3aa: CATGTGELFF; CDR3nt: TGTGCCACCGGTACCGGGGAGCTGTTTTTT
v_gene: TRBV25-1; abundance: -; d_gene: TRBD1; j_gene: TRBJ2-7; CDR3aa: CASSEGVQGVYEQYF; CDR3nt: TGTGCCAGCAGTGAGGGGGTACAGGGGGTTTACGAGCAGTACTTC
v_gene: TRBV7-2; abundance: few; d_gene: -; j_gene: TRBJ1-6; CDR3aa: CASSQSAFGSPLHF; CDR3nt: TGTGCCAGCAGCCAAAGTGCTTTTGGTTCACCCCTCCACTTT
v_gene: TRBV24-1; abundance: -; d_gene: -; j_gene: TRBJ1-1; CDR3aa: CANETGTMNTEAFF; CDR3nt: TGTGCCAATGAGACAGGAACCATGAACACTGAAGCTTTCTTT
v_gene: TRBV7-8; abundance: -; d_gene: -; j_gene: TRBJ2-6; CDR3aa: CASSLESLSGANVLTF; CDR3nt: TGTGCCAGCAGCTTGGAAAGCCTCTCTGGGGCCAACGTCCTGACTTTC
v_gene: TRBV6-6; abundance: once; d_gene: TRBD1; j_gene: TRBJ2-1; CDR3aa: CASSYNPPDRANEQFF; CDR3nt: TGTGCCAGCAGTTATAACCCCCCGGACAGGGCTAATGAGCAGTTCTTC
v_gene: TRBV2; abundance: -; d_gene: -; j_gene: TRBJ2-3; CDR3aa: CASSPYDTQYF; CDR3nt: TGTGCCAGCAGTCCTTACGATACGCAGTATTTT
v_gene: TRBV27; abundance: -; d_gene: TRBD1; j_gene: TRBJ1-6; CDR3aa: CASSPGQGGSPLHF; CDR3nt: TGTGCCAGCAGCCCCGGACAGGGTGGTTCACCCCTCCACTTT
v_gene: TRBV12-3/TRBV12-4; abundance: -; d_gene: -; j_gene: TRBJ2-2; CDR3aa: CASSLRTAGELFF; CDR3nt: TGTGCCAGCAGTCTACGGACAGCCGGGGAGCTGTTTTTT
v_gene: TRBV3-1/TRBV3-2; abundance: once; d_gene: TRBD2; j_gene: TRBJ2-1; CDR3aa: CASSSRGGVNNEQFF; CDR3nt: TGTGCCAGCAGCTCACGGGGGGGCGTCAACAATGAGCAGTTCTTC
v_gene: TRBV28; abundance: -; d_gene: TRBD1; j_gene: TRBJ1-5; CDR3aa: CASSLRQGAEQPQHF; CDR3nt: TGTGCCAGCAGTTTGAGACAGGGGGCTGAACAGCCCCAGCATTTT
v_gene: TRBV7-3; abundance: -; d_gene: TRBD1; j_gene: TRBJ1-2; CDR3aa: CASSTQRLSMGQLNYGYTF; CDR3nt: TGTGCCAGCAGCACCCAAAGACTTTCAATGGGACAGCTTAACTATGGCTACACCTTC